The 5 T cell receptor beta chains listed next were all sequenced from one sample in a study of radiotherapy plus CTLA-4 blockade in lung cancer (dated 2018 in TCRdb). Libraries were made using the immunoSEQ multiplex PCR assay. Sourced from immuneACCESS, this table was stored by TCRdb with only in-frame sequences that have V and J called. A share of the clones is absent; for the studies checked, an unresolved V gene accounts for under half, and the remainder has no known explanation. The sample yields about 87,000 clones; roughly 86% were counted once. 16% of the sample goes to the ten largest clones. Specimen: peripheral blood, collected from a patient treated with radiotherapy plus ipilimumab. These receptors all stem from a human donor with non-small cell lung cancer that progressed on radiotherapy plus ipilimumab.

The chain employs TRBV6-5 and TRBJ1-4; maybe TRBD1 (6 bases). Germline V CDR1 and CDR2: MNHEY, SVGAGI. There are 15 residues in the CDR3. V gave up 2 bases and J gave up 5 bases, with 12 bases separating them. CDR3 region: CASSYDLGANEKLFF. CDR3 DNA: TGTGCCAGCAGTTACGATCTGGGGGCAAATGAAAAACTGTTTTTT.

The J gene is TRBJ2-2, the V gene TRBV5-1; 11 bases fit TRBD2. CDR1 is SGHRS and CDR2 is YFSETQ in the germline V gene. CDR3 length equals 17 residues. Unmatched junction bases numbered 7, after V lost 2 bases and J lost 4 bases. The CDR3 is CASSFFPTSGSTGELFF. The CDR3 bases are TGCGCCAGCAGCTTTTTCCCAACTAGCGGGAGCACCGGGGAGCTGTTTTTT.

The chain is built from TRBV4-2 and TRBJ2-7; possibly TRBD2 for D (5 bases). Per germline, CDR1 LGHNA and CDR2 YNFKEQ. This CDR3 contains 15 residues. The V and J ends lost 0 bases and 6 bases respectively, with 15 bases between them. The CDR3 spells CASSQDLYGEGEQYF. The CDR3 DNA sequence: TGTGCCAGCAGCCAAGATTTATATGGCGAGGGCGAGCAGTACTTC.

J is TRBJ1-5 and V is TRBV28; D unresolved. Germline CDR1 reads MDHEN; CDR2 reads SYDVKM. CDR3 length equals 15 residues. Trimming left V 2 bases short and J 0 bases short, with 8 bases between. CDR3 nucleotide sequence: TGTGCCAGCAGTTTACGAGGGAATAGCAATCAGCCCCAGCATTTT. Protein: CASSLRGNSNQPQHF. The variable domain in full, with the rest retrieved from reference TRBV28 and TRBJ1-5, is DVKVTQSSRYLVKRTGEKVFLECVQDMDHENMFWYRQDPGLGLRLIYFSYDVKMKEKGDIPEGYSVSREKKERFSLILESASTNQTSMYLCASSLRGNSNQPQHFGDGTRLSIL.

The chain recombines TRBV29-1 with TRBJ1-5, with D possibly matching TRBD1 (5 bases). V was cut by 2 bases and J by 4 bases, with 9 bases left in between. Germline V gene sequence: CDR1 SQVTM, CDR2 ANQGSEA. This CDR3 has 13 amino acids. The CDR3 reads CSVEFGGNQPQHF. In DNA form, the CDR3 reads TGCAGCGTTGAATTCGGGGGGAATCAGCCCCAGCATTTT.